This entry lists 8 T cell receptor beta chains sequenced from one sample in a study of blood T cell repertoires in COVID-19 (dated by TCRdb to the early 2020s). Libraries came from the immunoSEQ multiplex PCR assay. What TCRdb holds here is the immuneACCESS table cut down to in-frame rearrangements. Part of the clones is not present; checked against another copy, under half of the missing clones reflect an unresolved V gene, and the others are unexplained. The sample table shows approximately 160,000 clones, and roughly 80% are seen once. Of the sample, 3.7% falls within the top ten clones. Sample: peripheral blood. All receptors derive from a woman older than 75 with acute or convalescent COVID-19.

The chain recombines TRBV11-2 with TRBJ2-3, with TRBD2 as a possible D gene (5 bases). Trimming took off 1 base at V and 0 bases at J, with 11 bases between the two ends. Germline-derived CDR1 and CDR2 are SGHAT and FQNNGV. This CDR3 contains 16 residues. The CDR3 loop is CASSLVLGSSTDTQYF. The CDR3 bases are TGTGCCAGCAGCTTAGTCTTGGGGAGCAGCACAGATACGCAGTATTTT.

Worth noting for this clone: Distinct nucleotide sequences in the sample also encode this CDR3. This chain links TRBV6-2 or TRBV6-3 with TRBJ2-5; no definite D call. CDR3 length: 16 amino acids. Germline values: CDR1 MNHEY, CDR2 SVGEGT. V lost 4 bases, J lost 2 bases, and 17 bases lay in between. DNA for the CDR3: TGTGCCAGCAGTTCCCGGAGAGATAACCAGCAAGAGACCCAGTACTTC. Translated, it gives CASSSRRDNQQETQYF.

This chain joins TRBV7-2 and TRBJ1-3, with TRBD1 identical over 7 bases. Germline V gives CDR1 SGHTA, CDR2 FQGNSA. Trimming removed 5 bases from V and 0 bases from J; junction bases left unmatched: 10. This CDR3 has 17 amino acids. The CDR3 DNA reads TGTGCCAGCAGCAAAGAGAGGGGGCAGCGCTCTGGAAACACCATATATTTT. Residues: CASSKERGQRSGNTIYF.

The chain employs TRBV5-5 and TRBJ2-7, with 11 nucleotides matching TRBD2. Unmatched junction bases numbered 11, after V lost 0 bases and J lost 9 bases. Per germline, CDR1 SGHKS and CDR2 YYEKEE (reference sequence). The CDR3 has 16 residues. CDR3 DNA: TGTGCCAGCAGCTTGGAATGGCTAGCGGGGGGCCTCGGGCAGTACTTC. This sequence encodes CASSLEWLAGGLGQYF.

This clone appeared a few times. The CDR3 sequence is CASSLLWGASGNTIYF. For the CDR3, the DNA is TGCGCCAGCAGCTTGTTGTGGGGCGCGTCTGGAAACACCATATATTTT. The chain links TRBV5-1 to TRBJ1-3; weak D call: TRBD1 (5 bases). With 1 base removed from V and 1 base from J, the gap between germline ends came to 12 bases. The germline V gene has CDR1 SGHRS and CDR2 YFSETQ. This CDR3 spans 16 amino acids.

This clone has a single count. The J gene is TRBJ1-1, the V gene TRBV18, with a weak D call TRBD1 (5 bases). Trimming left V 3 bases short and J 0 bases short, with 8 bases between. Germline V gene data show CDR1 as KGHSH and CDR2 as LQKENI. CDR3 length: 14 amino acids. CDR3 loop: CASSPQGVNTEAFF. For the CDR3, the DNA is TGTGCCAGCTCACCCCAGGGCGTGAACACTGAAGCTTTCTTT.

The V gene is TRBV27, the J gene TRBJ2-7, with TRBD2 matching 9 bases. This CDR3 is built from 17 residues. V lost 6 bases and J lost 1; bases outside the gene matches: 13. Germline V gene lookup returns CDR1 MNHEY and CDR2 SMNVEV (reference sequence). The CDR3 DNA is TGTGCCAGCAGGACCCAGCGGGGGGAAACTATTTCCTACGAGCAGTACTTC. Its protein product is CASRTQRGETISYEQYF.

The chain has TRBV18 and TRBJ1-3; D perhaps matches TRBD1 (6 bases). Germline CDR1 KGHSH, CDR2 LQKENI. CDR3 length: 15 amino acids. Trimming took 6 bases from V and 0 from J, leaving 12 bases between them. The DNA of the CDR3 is TGTGCCAGCTCGCCGGACAGCCTCTCTGGAAACACCATATATTTT. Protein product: CASSPDSLSGNTIYF.